This TCR beta chain derives from a study of a mutant IDH1 vaccine in newly diagnosed glioma. Study-level information: Treated patients showed a male proportion of approximately 62%, a female proportion of roughly 38%, and a mean age of approximately 40 years. Previous care, which was radiotherapy, temozolomide, or both, most often involved both. Points from the study as a whole: Pseudoprogression seemingly bore no relation to changes in top peripheral T cell clonotypes.

Data came from immunoSEQ multiplex PCR; TCRdb stores just in-frame clones and leaves some out. This repertoire shows around 41,000 clones, 78% found once; its top ten account for roughly 6.3%. V shed 3 bases and J shed 0 bases, with 11 bases lying between them. Germline values: CDR1 LNHDA, CDR2 SQIVND (reference sequence). The CDR3 runs to 15 residues. Time point meaning: week 23, last vaccination. The study gave 300 ug of mutant IDH1 20-mer peptide per vaccine dose, with topical imiquimod. Concerning this clone itself: Its antigen is undetermined.

Specimen: PBMCs, collected from a glioma patient whose treatment included an IDH1 peptide vaccine. This TCR came from a middle-aged woman with glioma. Some clones in this sample may be carry-over from other donors' samples. The chain employs TRBV19 and TRBJ1-1; no reliable D call. The DNA of the CDR3 is TGTGCCAGTAGTATCACGAGCGGGTTGAACACTGAAGCTTTCTTT. Residues: CASSITSGLNTEAFF.